This record looks at one T cell receptor (beta chain) sequence and its context. In the study's own analysis: By means of reference gene primer amplification, nucleated cell counts were estimated. Using immunoSEQ multiplex PCR, the repertoire was profiled, and TCRdb retains in-frame clones only, with some absent. Clone size and the V and J calls come from that table; the DNA yielded D and trimming. Of roughly 80,000 clones in the sample, about four fifths were seen once. The CDR3 is 15 residues long. V was pared by 5 bases and J by 3 bases, with 16 bases between. Germline CDR1 and CDR2: SEHNR and FQNEAQ (reference sequence). These data are taken from a study of blood T cell repertoires in COVID-19. Study information: Material from acute and convalescent COVID-19 was sourced from the United States, Italy and Spain.

The sequence was obtained from a human donor in a cohort sampled during active COVID-19. This sequence joins TRBV7-9 and TRBJ1-1, with D hard to call. The sample was peripheral blood. CDR3 nucleotides: TGTGCCAGCAGCGAGAGGGAGCCCGTGGACACTGAAGCTTTCTTT. Its protein is CASSEREPVDTEAFF.